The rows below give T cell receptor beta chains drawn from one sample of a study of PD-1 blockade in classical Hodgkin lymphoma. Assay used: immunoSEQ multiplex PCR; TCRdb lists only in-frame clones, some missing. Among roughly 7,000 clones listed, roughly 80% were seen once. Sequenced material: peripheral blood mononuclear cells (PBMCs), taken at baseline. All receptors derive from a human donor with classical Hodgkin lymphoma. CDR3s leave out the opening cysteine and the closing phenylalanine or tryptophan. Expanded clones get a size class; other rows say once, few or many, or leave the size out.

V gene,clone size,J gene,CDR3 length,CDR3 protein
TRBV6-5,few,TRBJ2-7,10,ASSLHGYEQY
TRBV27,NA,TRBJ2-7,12,ASSGTGSIYEQY
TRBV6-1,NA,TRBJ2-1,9,AIDSYNEQF
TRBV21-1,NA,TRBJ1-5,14,ASSKLPQGVYQPQH
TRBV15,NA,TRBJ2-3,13,ATSRGLAGIDTQY
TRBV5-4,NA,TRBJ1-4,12,ASSLDRGDEKLF
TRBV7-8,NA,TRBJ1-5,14,ASSLAIQGGYQPQH
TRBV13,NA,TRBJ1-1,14,ASSLEAFSSNTEAF
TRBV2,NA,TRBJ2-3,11,AIRGRYTDTQY
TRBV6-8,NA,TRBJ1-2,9,ASSGGLDYT
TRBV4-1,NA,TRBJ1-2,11,ASSQVSPYGYT
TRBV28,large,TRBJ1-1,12,ASSLEGQYTEAF